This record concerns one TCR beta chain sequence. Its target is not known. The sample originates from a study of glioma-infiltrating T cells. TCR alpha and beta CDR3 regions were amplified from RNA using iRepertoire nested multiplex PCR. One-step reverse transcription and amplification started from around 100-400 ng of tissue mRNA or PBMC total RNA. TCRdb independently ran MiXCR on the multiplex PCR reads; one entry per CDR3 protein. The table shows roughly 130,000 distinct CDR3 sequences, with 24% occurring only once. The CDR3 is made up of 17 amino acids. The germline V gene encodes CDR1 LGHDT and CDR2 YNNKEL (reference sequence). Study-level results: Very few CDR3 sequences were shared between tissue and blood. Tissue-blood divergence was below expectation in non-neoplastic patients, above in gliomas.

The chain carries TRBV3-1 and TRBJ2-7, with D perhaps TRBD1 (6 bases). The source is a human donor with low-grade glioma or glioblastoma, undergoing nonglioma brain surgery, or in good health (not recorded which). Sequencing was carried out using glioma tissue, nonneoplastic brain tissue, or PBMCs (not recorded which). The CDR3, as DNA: TGTGCCAGCAGACAAGTAAACCGGAGCAGGGGCAGGTACGAGCAGTACGTC. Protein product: CASRQVNRSRGRYEQYV.